Listed here are 27 T cell receptor beta chains from one sample, sequenced in a study of PD-1 blockade in classical Hodgkin lymphoma. Sequencing was performed with immunoSEQ multiplex PCR; in TCRdb, only in-frame clones are kept and a portion is missing. This table holds some 150,000 clones, 78% found once. No patient escaped relapse after autologous stem cell transplantation, and brentuximab vedotin exposure varied. Sequenced material: peripheral blood mononuclear cells (PBMCs), taken before the second cycle of nivolumab. Source of these receptors: a human donor with classical Hodgkin lymphoma.

This clone was counted only a few times. The chain links TRBV4-1 to TRBJ2-1, with TRBD1 identical over 10 bases. The germline V gene has CDR1 MGHRA and CDR2 YSYEKL. The ends lost 1 base at V and 7 bases at J; junction bases unmatched: 4. The CDR3 runs 15 residues. The CDR3 reads CASSQGWTGGNEQFF. CDR3 nucleotides: TGCGCCAGCAGCCAAGGATGGACAGGGGGGAATGAGCAGTTCTTC.

The chain carries TRBV4-2 and TRBJ1-4; D is perhaps TRBD1 (6 bases). CDR3 length: 14 amino acids. The germline V gene has CDR1 LGHNA and CDR2 YNFKEQ. V lost 2 bases, J lost 10 bases, and 14 bases lay in between. This CDR3 reads CASSQSGRGGKLFF. CDR3 coding DNA: TGTGCCAGCAGCCAAAGCGGCAGGGGCGGAAAACTGTTTTTT.

V usage is TRBV6-6 and J usage is TRBJ1-5; D unresolved. Trimming shortened V by 4 bases and J by 4 bases, and 14 bases separated the two germline ends. This CDR3 contains 15 residues. Looked up from germline, CDR1 is MNHNY and CDR2 is SVGAGI (reference sequence). CDR3 sequence reads: CASSSPGKLNQPQHF. The CDR3 DNA reads TGTGCCAGCAGTTCTCCGGGAAAGCTAAATCAGCCCCAGCATTTT.

The chain couples TRBV5-6 to TRBJ2-7, with TRBD2 as a possible D gene (5 bases). Germline loops: CDR1 SGHDT, CDR2 YYEEEE. The V end was cut by 9 bases, the J end by 3 bases, with 22 bases between. The length of the CDR3 is 15 residues. The CDR3: CATSPSGKPDYEQYF. The CDR3 coding sequence is TGTGCCACCTCACCTTCGGGGAAGCCGGACTACGAGCAGTACTTC.

This clone was recorded a few times. CDR3 sequence: CASSARLAGVPDTQYF. CDR3 in DNA: TGCGCCAGCAGTGCTCGACTAGCGGGAGTCCCAGATACGCAGTATTTT. V usage is TRBV10-2 and J usage is TRBJ2-3, with 12 bases that match TRBD2. V lost 4 bases to trimming and J lost 4 bases; unmatched junction nucleotides: 6. The CDR3 is 16 residues long. From germline, CDR1 is WSHSY and CDR2 SAAADI.

The chain uses TRBV28 and TRBJ1-2; 9 nucleotides agree with TRBD1. Per germline, CDR1 MDHEN and CDR2 SYDVKM. The V and J ends lost 6 bases and 4 bases, in that order; junction bases with no gene match: 6. The CDR3 sequence is 14 residues long. CDR3 nucleotide sequence: TGTGCCAGCAGGGAGGGACAGGGATCCTATGGCTACACCTTC. Its protein product is CASREGQGSYGYTF.

The chain combines TRBV30 with TRBJ2-1; 10 nucleotides match TRBD2. From germline, CDR1 is GTSNPN and CDR2 SVGIG (reference sequence). The V and J ends lost 5 bases and 7 bases, in that order; junction bases with no gene match: 11. The CDR3 runs 15 residues. CDR3 coding DNA: TGTGCCTGGCCCCGTTTAGCGGGGGGTGGGAATGAGCAGTTCTTC. It codes for CAWPRLAGGGNEQFF.

This clone has more than one count but fewer than ten. The chain has TRBV6-4 and TRBJ2-3; 10 bases line up with TRBD2. The germline V gene has CDR1 MRHNA and CDR2 SNTAGT. After removal of 6 bases from V and 0 bases from J, the junction contained 3 bases not matched to a gene. The CDR3 spans 15 residues. CDR3 protein: CASSRAGGSTDTQYF. CDR3 bases: TGTGCCAGCAGCAGAGCGGGGGGGAGCACAGATACGCAGTATTTT.

The genes are TRBV4-1 and TRBJ2-5; TRBD1 matches at 9 bases. Trimming cost V 4 bases and J 4 bases; bases outside gene matches: 10. The germline V gene has CDR1 MGHRA and CDR2 YSYEKL. This CDR3 has 16 amino acids. CDR3 amino acids: CASSPWDRDGGETQYF. The CDR3 DNA reads TGCGCCAGCAGCCCATGGGACAGGGATGGAGGAGAGACCCAGTACTTC.

This rearrangement joins TRBV29-1 to TRBJ2-7, with 8 positions matching TRBD1. The CDR3 length is 17 residues. The germline V gene has CDR1 SQVTM and CDR2 ANQGSEA. V lost 6 bases and J lost 2; bases outside the gene matches: 18. The CDR3 is CSVRQDPWTGWTYEQYF. The CDR3 region has the DNA TGCAGCGTCCGCCAAGATCCTTGGACAGGGTGGACCTACGAGCAGTACTTC.

This sequence joins TRBV5-1 and TRBJ1-6; 7 nucleotides line up with TRBD1. This CDR3 spans 14 amino acids. Germline-derived CDR1 and CDR2 are SGHRS and YFSETQ. V dropped 4 bases and J dropped 5; count of bases not matched to a gene: 3. The CDR3 coding sequence is TGCGCCAGCAGCCTCGGGACAGATAATTCACCCCTCCACTTT. Translated, it gives CASSLGTDNSPLHF.

The chain has TRBV6-6 and TRBJ1-2; the D gene is possibly TRBD1 (5 bases). V was clipped by 5 bases and J by 7 bases, with 14 bases between them. CDR3 length equals 13 residues. CDR1 MNHNY and CDR2 SVGAGI come from the germline V gene (reference sequence). CDR3 in amino acids: CASSGSRGGGYTF. DNA for the CDR3: TGTGCCAGCAGTGGCTCGAGGGGTGGTGGCTACACCTTC.

This clone showed up just a few times. The chain has TRBV15 and TRBJ2-2, with D uncertain. Deletions cut 0 bases from V and 0 bases from J, with 14 bases between. The CDR3 extends over 18 amino acids. CDR1 is LNHNV, CDR2 YYDKDF, per germline (reference sequence). The CDR3 is CATSRDSIAHTNTGELFF. DNA of the CDR3: TGTGCCACCAGCAGAGATAGTATAGCTCATACGAACACCGGGGAGCTGTTTTTT.

The CDR3 reads CASSAGRTAGANVLTF. Here the CDR3 DNA reads TGTGCCAGTAGTGCGGGTAGGACTGCTGGGGCCAACGTCCTGACTTTC. The V and J genes are TRBV19 and TRBJ2-6; a possible D gene is TRBD2 (5 bases). V was pared by 5 bases and J by 2 bases, with 13 bases between. The CDR3 consists of 16 residues. Germline loops: CDR1 LNHDA, CDR2 SQIVND (reference sequence).

The chain couples TRBV5-1 to TRBJ2-7; 12 bases line up with TRBD2. The CDR3 sequence is 16 residues long. V shed 4 bases and J 0 bases; nucleotides not matched to a gene: 5. The V gene's germline CDR1 is SGHRS and CDR2 YFSETQ. This CDR3 reads CASSIGLAGPSYEQYF. Here the CDR3 DNA reads TGCGCCAGCAGCATAGGACTAGCGGGGCCCTCCTACGAGCAGTACTTC.

The V call is TRBV27, the J call TRBJ2-1; weak D call: TRBD2 (5 bases). The CDR3 length is 13 residues. The V gene's germline CDR1 is MNHEY and CDR2 SMNVEV (reference sequence). Trimming removed 5 bases from V and 10 bases from J, with 15 bases in between. CDR3 residues: CASSRPAKREQFF. CDR3 DNA sequence: TGTGCCAGCAGTCGCCCCGCGAAGCGGGAGCAGTTCTTC.

The gene calls are TRBV5-6 and TRBJ1-5; D is ambiguous. The germline V gene has CDR1 SGHDT and CDR2 YYEEEE. CDR3 size: 16 residues. The ends were cut back, 4 bases at V and 2 bases at J, with 16 bases in the middle. The CDR3 DNA reads TGTGCCAGCAGCAGACTGGAGAAGGCCGGCAATCAGCCCCAGCATTTT. Encoded protein: CASSRLEKAGNQPQHF.

This chain uses TRBV28 with TRBJ2-3, with 7 bases fitting TRBD1. Germline CDR1 is MDHEN and CDR2 is SYDVKM. The CDR3 consists of 17 residues. The J segment lost 6 bases and the V segment lost 7 bases, leaving 19 bases of the junction unmatched. Here the CDR3 DNA reads TGTGCCAGCAACCTTCACAGGGGCCGATTCCCCGCCGATACGCAGTATTTT. Residues: CASNLHRGRFPADTQYF.

This clone was seen at least ten times. Other nucleotide sequences from this sample produce the same CDR3. The chain employs TRBV6-5 and TRBJ1-2, with a possible D match to TRBD1 (5 bases). V shed 4 bases and J shed 1 base, with 7 bases lying between them. Germline V gene data show CDR1 as MNHEY and CDR2 as SVGAGI. The CDR3 extends over 13 amino acids. In nucleotides, the CDR3 is TGTGCCAGCAGTTTGACAGTTAACTATGGCTACACCTTC. Translated, it gives CASSLTVNYGYTF.

This chain links TRBV2 with TRBJ2-4; D is perhaps TRBD1 or TRBD2 (5 bases each). Germline V gene sequence: CDR1 SNHLY, CDR2 FYNNEI. V was cut by 5 bases and J by 9 bases, with 14 bases left in between. The CDR3 is made up of 13 amino acids. The CDR3, as DNA: TGTGCCAGCAGTCGGGAATTTGGGGGCATTCAGTACTTC. Translation gives CASSREFGGIQYF.

The chain is built from TRBV6-1 and TRBJ2-4, with D possibly being TRBD1 (5 bases). Trimming took 0 bases from V and 1 from J, leaving 13 bases between them. The germline CDR1 and CDR2 sequences are MNHNS and SASEGT. The CDR3 spans 17 residues. The CDR3 spells CASSEAFWQGAKNIQYF. In DNA, the CDR3 is TGTGCCAGCAGTGAAGCTTTTTGGCAGGGTGCCAAAAACATTCAGTACTTC.

The rearrangement links TRBV27 to TRBJ1-4; the D gene is possibly TRBD1 (6 bases). Germline V gene data show CDR1 as MNHEY and CDR2 as SMNVEV (reference sequence). V dropped 5 bases and J dropped 3 bases, with 25 bases sitting between them. CDR3 length equals 19 residues. CDR3 sequence: CASSPTPHQGQGANEKLFF. CDR3 nucleotide sequence: TGTGCCAGCAGTCCTACCCCGCATCAGGGACAAGGAGCTAATGAAAAACTGTTTTTT.

In this sample, this clone turned up a few times. The chain carries TRBV29-1 and TRBJ2-7, with 10 positions matching TRBD2. Germline V gene data show CDR1 as SQVTM and CDR2 as ANQGSEA. The CDR3 has 18 amino acids. J gave up 2 bases and V 4 bases, and 17 bases lay outside the gene matches. The chain's CDR3 is CSVVRGVLAGVSTYEQYF. The CDR3 DNA reads as TGCAGCGTTGTCCGGGGGGTGCTAGCGGGAGTGTCCACCTACGAGCAGTACTTC.

This clone has just one count. The chain joins TRBV27 to TRBJ2-5; D call uncertain. The CDR3 runs to 13 residues. Germline V gene data show CDR1 as MNHEY and CDR2 as SMNVEV (reference sequence). Trimming cost V 4 bases and J 0 bases, with 6 bases left between them. The CDR3 loop is CASSSWDQETQYF. The CDR3 bases are TGTGCCAGCAGTTCCTGGGACCAAGAGACCCAGTACTTC.

V usage is TRBV7-2 and J usage is TRBJ2-7; TRBD2 agrees at 7 bases. This CDR3 spans 15 amino acids. The V and J ends lost 2 bases and 0 bases, in that order; junction bases with no gene match: 4. Germline V gives CDR1 SGHTA, CDR2 FQGNSA. The CDR3 nucleotides read TGTGCCAGCAGCTTACTCCTAGCGGACTCCTACGAGCAGTACTTC. This gives the protein CASSLLLADSYEQYF.

The CDR3 DNA sequence: TGCGCCAGCAGCTTTTCTAGCGGCAGGGGGGCTGCCAAAAACATTCAGTACTTC. Translation: CASSFSSGRGAAKNIQYF. The chain combines TRBV5-1 with TRBJ2-4, with D perhaps given as TRBD1 or TRBD2 (7 bases each). The CDR3 is 18 amino acids. Trimming took 2 bases from V and 1 from J, leaving 19 bases between them. Germline values: CDR1 SGHRS, CDR2 YFSETQ.

The gene calls are TRBV7-8 and TRBJ2-5; D not certain. The V and J ends lost 5 bases and 5 bases respectively, with 12 bases between them. The CDR3 sequence is 13 residues long. Germline V gene sequence: CDR1 SGHVS, CDR2 FQNEAQ. The CDR3: CASSTRHGETQYF. Here the CDR3 DNA reads TGTGCCAGCAGCACGAGGCACGGGGAGACCCAGTACTTC.